This entry is about one T cell receptor beta chain. Donors sampled were nominally healthy, though unrecorded immune exposures were likely. This entry comes from a study of cytomegalovirus exposure and HLA in healthy donors. Primers included in the PCR were 60 Vbeta and 13 Jbeta primers. The repertoire was sequenced with immunoSEQ multiplex PCR; TCRdb's copy has only in-frame clones and lacks some. Among approximately 190,000 clones listed, 80% were seen once. V lost 3 bases to trimming and J lost 0 bases, with 15 bases between them. This CDR3 region has 15 residues. Germline CDR1 and CDR2: SQVTM and ANQGSEA.

This receptor was identified in a middle-aged man in good health and CMV-seropositive. Sequenced sample: PBMCs. This chain uses TRBV29-1 with TRBJ2-7; TRBD2 is a possible D gene (7 bases). The CDR3 region has the DNA TGCAGCGTTGAGGAAGCGGGACAAGCCTCCTACGAGCAGTACTTC. Its translation: CSVEEAGQASYEQYF.